One TCR beta chain is described in this entry. The sample belongs to a study of OX40 agonist ivuxolimab in advanced cancers. Germline V CDR1 and CDR2: MNHNS, SASEGT. The CDR3 totals 11 residues. V shed 1 base and J shed 8 bases, with 5 bases lying between them. Measured with immunoSEQ multiplex PCR; TCRdb has only the in-frame clones, and not every one. The data contain around 73,000 clones, 85% to 90% of them seen just once; the ten biggest clones take up approximately 0.5%. The sample here was CD4+ or CD8+ T cells sorted from blood, taken in a trial of the OX40 agonist ivuxolimab. This chain joins TRBV6-1 and TRBJ1-2; D is unresolved. This clonotype originated in an adult with an advanced solid tumor such as melanoma, head and neck, liver or kidney cancer. The CDR3 DNA is TGTGCCAGCAGTGAAGGGTGGGGCTACACCTTC. Translating it yields CASSEGWGYTF.